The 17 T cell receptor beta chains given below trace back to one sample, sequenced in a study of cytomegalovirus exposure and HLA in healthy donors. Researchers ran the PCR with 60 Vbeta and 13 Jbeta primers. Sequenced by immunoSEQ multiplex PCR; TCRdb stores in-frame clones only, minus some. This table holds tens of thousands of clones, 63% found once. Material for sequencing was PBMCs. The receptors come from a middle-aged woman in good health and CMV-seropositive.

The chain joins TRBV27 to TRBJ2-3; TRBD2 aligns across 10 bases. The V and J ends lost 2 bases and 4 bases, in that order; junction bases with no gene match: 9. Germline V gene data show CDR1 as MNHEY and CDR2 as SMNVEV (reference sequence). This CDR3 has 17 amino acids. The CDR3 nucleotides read TGTGCCAGCAGTTTAAGGGCGCTAGCGGGAGAGGCAGATACGCAGTATTTT. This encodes CASSLRALAGEADTQYF.

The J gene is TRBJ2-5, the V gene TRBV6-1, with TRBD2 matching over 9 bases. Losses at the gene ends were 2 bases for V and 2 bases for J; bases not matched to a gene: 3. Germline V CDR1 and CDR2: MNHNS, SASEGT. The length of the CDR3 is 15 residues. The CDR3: CASSETAGGQETQYF. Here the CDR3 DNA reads TGTGCCAGCAGTGAAACAGCGGGAGGACAAGAGACCCAGTACTTC.

DNA of the CDR3: TGTGCCAGCAGCCCGACCCAACAGGGGGCGGGGGATATGCTTGGCTACACCTTC. It specifies CASSPTQQGAGDMLGYTF. The gene calls are TRBV14 and TRBJ1-2; 9 positions match TRBD1. The CDR3 extends over 18 amino acids. The V gene's germline CDR1 is SGHDN and CDR2 FVKESK. The V segment lost 4 bases and the J segment 7 bases; nucleotides outside the gene matches: 19.

The CDR3 nucleotides are TGTGCCATGTCTGACGAGACAGCTAACTACGAGCAGTACTTC. The encoded protein is CAMSDETANYEQYF. The chain is built from TRBV10-3 and TRBJ2-7, with D maybe TRBD1 (5 bases). Germline V lookup: CDR1 ENHRY, CDR2 SYGVKD. The CDR3 covers 14 residues. The V and J ends lost 9 bases and 3 bases respectively, with 18 bases between them.

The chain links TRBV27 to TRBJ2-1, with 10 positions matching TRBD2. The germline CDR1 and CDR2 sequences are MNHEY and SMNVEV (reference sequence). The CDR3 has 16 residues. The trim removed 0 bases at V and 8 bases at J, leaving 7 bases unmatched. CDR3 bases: TGTGCCAGCAGTTTATCGGTCCTAGCGGGAGTCCATGAGCAGTTCTTC. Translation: CASSLSVLAGVHEQFF.

CDR3 protein: CASSSARGSYNEQFF. The CDR3 bases are TGTGCCAGCAGTTCCGCGCGGGGGTCCTACAATGAGCAGTTCTTC. The chain combines TRBV7-2 with TRBJ2-1, with 7 bases matching TRBD2. The CDR3 extends over 15 amino acids. With 6 bases clipped from V and 1 base from J, the junction kept 6 bases outside the gene matches. Germline CDR1 is SGHTA and CDR2 is FQGNSA. The full variable domain, rest sourced from reference TRBV7-2 and TRBJ2-1, is GAGVSQSPSNKVTEKGKDVELRCDPISGHTALYWYRQSLGQGLEFLIYFQGNSAPDKSGLPSDRFSAERTGGSVSTLTIQRTQQEDSAVYLCASSSARGSYNEQFFGPGTRLTVL.

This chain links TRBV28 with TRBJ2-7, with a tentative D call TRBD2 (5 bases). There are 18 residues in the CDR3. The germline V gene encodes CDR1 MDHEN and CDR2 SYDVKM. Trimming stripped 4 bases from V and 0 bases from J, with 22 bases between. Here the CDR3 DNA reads TGTGCCAGCAGTTCCCCCACTATATCCGGAGGAGTCTCCTACGAGCAGTACTTC. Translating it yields CASSSPTISGGVSYEQYF.

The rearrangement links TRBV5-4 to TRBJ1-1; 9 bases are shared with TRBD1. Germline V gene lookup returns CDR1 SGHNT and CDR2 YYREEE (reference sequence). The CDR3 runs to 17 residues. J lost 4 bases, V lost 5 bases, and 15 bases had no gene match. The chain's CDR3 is CASSRPGQGILGTEAFF. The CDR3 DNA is TGTGCCAGCAGTCGTCCGGGACAGGGTATATTGGGCACTGAAGCTTTCTTT.

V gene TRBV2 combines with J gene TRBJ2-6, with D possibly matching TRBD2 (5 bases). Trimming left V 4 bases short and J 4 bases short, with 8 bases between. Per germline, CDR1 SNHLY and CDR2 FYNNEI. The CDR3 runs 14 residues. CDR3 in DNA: TGTGCCAGCAGTGGGTCGGGGGGGGCCAACGTCCTGACTTTC. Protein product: CASSGSGGANVLTF. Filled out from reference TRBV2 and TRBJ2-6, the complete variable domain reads EPEVTQTPSHQVTQMGQEVILRCVPISNHLYFYWYRQILGQKVEFLVSFYNNEISEKSEIFDDQFSVERPDGSNFTLKIRSTKLEDSAMYFCASSGSGGANVLTFGAGSRLTVL.

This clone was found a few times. The CDR3 reads CATSRAYSNQPQHF. CDR3 nucleotide sequence: TGTGCCACCAGCAGAGCCTATAGCAATCAGCCCCAGCATTTT. The V and J genes are TRBV15 and TRBJ1-5; no clear D gene. The CDR3 is made up of 14 amino acids. Between the trimmed V and J ends, which lost 1 base and 0 bases, there was a span of 4 bases. Germline assignment: CDR1 LNHNV and CDR2 YYDKDF (reference sequence).

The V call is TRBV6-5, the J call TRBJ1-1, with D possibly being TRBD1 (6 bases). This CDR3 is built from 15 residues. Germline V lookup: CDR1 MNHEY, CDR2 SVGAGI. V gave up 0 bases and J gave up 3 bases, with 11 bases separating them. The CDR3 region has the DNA TGTGCCAGCAGTTACTCCGGGGGGCTGCACACTGAAGCTTTCTTT. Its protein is CASSYSGGLHTEAFF.

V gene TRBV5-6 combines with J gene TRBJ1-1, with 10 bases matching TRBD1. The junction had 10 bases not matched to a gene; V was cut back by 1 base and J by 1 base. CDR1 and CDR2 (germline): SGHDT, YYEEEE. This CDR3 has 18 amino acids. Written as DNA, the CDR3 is TGTGCCAGCAGCTTGCTTGGGACAGGGGAAGGAAGGAACACTGAAGCTTTCTTT. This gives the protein CASSLLGTGEGRNTEAFF.

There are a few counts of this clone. CDR3 DNA: TGTGCCAGCAGCTTGGATGGCAGAACTAACTATGGCTACACCTTC. This codes for CASSLDGRTNYGYTF. The chain couples TRBV5-8 to TRBJ1-2; D remains ambiguous. The ends were cut back, 0 bases at V and 0 bases at J, with 9 bases in the middle. The CDR3 length is 15 residues. Germline lookup yields CDR1 SGHTS and CDR2 YDEGEE.

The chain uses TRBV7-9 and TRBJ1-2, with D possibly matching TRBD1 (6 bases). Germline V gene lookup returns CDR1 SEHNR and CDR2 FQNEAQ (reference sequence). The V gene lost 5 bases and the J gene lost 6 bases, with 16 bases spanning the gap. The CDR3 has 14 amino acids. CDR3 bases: TGTGCCAGCAGCCCACAGGGAATAGGCAATGGCTACACCTTC. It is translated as CASSPQGIGNGYTF.

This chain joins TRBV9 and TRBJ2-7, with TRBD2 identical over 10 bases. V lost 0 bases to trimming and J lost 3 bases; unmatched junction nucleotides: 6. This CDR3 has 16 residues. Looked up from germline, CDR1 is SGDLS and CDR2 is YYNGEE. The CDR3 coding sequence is TGTGCCAGCAGCGTAGGTTCTAGCGGGAGCATCTACGAGCAGTACTTC. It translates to CASSVGSSGSIYEQYF.

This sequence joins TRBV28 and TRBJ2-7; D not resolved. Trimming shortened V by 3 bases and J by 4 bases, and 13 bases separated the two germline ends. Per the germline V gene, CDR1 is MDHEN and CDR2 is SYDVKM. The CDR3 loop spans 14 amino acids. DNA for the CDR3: TGTGCCAGCAGTTTCGACGACAAAAGATACGAGCAGTACTTC. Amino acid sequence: CASSFDDKRYEQYF.

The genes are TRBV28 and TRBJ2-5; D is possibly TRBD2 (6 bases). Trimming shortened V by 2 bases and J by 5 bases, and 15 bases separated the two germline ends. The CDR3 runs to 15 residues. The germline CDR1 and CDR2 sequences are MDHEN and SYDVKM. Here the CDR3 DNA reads TGTGCCAGCAGTTTAGTGGGAGGAGTTGGGGAGACCCAGTACTTC. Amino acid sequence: CASSLVGGVGETQYF.